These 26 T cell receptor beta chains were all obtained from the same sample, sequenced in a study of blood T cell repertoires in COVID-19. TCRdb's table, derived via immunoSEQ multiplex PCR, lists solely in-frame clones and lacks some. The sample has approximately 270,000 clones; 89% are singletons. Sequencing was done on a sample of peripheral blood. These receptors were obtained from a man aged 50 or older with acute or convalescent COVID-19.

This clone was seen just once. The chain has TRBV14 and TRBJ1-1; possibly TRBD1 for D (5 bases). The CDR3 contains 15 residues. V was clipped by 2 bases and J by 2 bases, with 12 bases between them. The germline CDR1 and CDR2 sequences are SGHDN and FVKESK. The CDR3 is CASSQLRQGNTEAFF. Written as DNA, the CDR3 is TGTGCCAGCAGCCAATTGCGCCAGGGCAACACTGAAGCTTTCTTT.

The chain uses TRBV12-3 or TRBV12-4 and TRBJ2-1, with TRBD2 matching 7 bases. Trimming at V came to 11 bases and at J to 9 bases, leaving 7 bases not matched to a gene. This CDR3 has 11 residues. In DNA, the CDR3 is TGTGCCTCGGAGCGGGGAGGTGAGCAGTTCTTC. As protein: CASERGGEQFF.

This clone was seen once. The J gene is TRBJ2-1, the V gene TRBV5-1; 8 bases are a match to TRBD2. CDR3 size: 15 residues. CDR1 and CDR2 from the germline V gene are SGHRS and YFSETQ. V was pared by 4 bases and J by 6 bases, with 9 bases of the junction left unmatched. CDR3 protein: CASSRGLGDVNEQFF. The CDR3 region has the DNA TGCGCCAGCAGCCGGGGACTAGGGGACGTCAATGAGCAGTTCTTC.

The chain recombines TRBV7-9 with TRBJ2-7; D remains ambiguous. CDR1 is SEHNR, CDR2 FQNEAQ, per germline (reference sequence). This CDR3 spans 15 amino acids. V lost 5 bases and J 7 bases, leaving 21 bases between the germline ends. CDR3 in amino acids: CASSRPNVQGEEQYF. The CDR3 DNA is TGTGCCAGCAGCCGCCCCAACGTACAAGGAGAGGAGCAGTACTTC.

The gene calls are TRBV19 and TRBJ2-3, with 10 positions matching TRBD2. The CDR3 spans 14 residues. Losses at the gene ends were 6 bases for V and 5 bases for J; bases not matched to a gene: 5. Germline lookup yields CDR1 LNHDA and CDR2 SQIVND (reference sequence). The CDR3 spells CASRSGGAKDTQYF. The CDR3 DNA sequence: TGTGCCAGTAGAAGCGGGGGGGCGAAAGATACGCAGTATTTT. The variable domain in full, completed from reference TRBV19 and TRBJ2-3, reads DGGITQSPKYLFRKEGQNVTLSCEQNLNHDAMYWYRQDPGQGLRLIYYSQIVNDFQKGDIAEGYSVSREKKESFPLTVTSAQKNPTAFYLCASRSGGAKDTQYFGPGTRLTVL.

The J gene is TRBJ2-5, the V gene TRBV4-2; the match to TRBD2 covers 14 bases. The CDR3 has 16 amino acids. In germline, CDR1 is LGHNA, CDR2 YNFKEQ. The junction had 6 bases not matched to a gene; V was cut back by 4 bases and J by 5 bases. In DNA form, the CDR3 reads TGTGCCAGCAGCCCAAGACTAGCGGGGGGGTATGAGACCCAGTACTTC. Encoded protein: CASSPRLAGGYETQYF.

CDR3 nucleotide sequence: TGTGCCAGTAGCCAGAGGACAACCTACGAGCAGTACTTC. Its translation is CASSQRTTYEQYF. This chain joins TRBV19 and TRBJ2-7; TRBD1 is a possible D gene (5 bases). Per the germline V gene, CDR1 is LNHDA and CDR2 is SQIVND (reference sequence). The length of the CDR3 is 13 residues. Trimming took off 6 bases at V and 2 bases at J, with 11 bases between the two ends.

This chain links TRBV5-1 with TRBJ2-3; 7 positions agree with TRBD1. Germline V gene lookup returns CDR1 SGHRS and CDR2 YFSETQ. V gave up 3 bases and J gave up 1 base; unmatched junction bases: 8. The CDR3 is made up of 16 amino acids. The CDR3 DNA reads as TGCGCCAGCAGCTCGCGACAGGGTGCGGGCACAGATACGCAGTATTTT. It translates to CASSSRQGAGTDTQYF.

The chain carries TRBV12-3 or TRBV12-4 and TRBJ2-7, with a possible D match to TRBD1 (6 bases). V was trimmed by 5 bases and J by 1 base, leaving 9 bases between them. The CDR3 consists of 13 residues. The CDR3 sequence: CASSIQGSYEQYF. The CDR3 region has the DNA TGTGCCAGCAGTATACAGGGATCCTACGAGCAGTACTTC.

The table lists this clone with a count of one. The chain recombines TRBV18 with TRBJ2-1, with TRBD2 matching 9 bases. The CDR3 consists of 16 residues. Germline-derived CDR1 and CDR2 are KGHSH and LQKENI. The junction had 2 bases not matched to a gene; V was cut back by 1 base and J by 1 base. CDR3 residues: CASSPLAGVSYNEQFF. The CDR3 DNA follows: TGTGCCAGCTCACCACTAGCGGGGGTTTCCTACAATGAGCAGTTCTTC.

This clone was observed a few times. The CDR3 loop reads CASSTGGSLHF. The CDR3 DNA reads TGTGCCAGTAGTACCGGGGGGTCCCTCCACTTT. This sequence joins TRBV19 and TRBJ1-6; a weak D match, TRBD1 (5 bases). The CDR3 runs 11 residues. V lost 4 bases, J lost 14 bases, and 9 bases lay in between. Germline V gene sequence: CDR1 LNHDA, CDR2 SQIVND (reference sequence).

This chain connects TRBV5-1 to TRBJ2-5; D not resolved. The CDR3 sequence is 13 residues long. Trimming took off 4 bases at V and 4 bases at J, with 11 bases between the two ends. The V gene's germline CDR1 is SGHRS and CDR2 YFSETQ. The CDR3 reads CASSPGERETQYF. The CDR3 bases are TGCGCCAGCAGCCCGGGTGAGAGAGAGACCCAGTACTTC.

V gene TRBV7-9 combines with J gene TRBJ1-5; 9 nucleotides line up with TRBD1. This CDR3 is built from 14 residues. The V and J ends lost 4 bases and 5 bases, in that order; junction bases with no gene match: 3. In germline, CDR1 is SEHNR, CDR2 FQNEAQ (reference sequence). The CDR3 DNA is TGTGCCAGCAGCTCGGACAGGGGATATCAGCCCCAGCATTTT. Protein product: CASSSDRGYQPQHF.

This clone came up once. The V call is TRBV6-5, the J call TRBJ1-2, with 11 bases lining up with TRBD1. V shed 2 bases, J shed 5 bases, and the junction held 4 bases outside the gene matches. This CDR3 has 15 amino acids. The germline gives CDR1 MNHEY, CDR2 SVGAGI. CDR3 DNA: TGTGCCAGCAGTTACGGGACAGGGGGTCAGTATGGCTACACCTTC. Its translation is CASSYGTGGQYGYTF.

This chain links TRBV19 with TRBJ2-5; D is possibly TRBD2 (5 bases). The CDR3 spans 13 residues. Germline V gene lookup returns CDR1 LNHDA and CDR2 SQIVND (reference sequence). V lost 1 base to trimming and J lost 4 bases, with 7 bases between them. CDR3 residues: CASSIAGIETQYF. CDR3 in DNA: TGTGCCAGTAGTATAGCCGGGATAGAGACCCAGTACTTC.

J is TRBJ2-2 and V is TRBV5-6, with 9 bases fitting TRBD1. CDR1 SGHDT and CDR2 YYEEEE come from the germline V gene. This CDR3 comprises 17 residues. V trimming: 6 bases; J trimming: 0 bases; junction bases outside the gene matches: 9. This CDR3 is CASITIRDRANTGELFF. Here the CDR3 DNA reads TGTGCCAGCATTACAATCCGGGACAGGGCGAACACCGGGGAGCTGTTTTTT.

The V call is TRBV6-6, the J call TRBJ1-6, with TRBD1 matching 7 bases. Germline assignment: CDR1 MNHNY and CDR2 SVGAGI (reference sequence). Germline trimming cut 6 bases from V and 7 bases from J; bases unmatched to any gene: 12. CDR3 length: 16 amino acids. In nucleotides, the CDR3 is TGTGCCAGCAGCCCACGAGGACAGGCGTTGAATTCACCCCTCCACTTT. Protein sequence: CASSPRGQALNSPLHF.

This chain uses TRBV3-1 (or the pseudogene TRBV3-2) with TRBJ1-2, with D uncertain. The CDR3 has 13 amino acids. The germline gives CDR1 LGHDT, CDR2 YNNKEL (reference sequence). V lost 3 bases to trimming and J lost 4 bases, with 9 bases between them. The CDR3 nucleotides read TGTGCCAGCAGCCACAGTGGCGGCTATGGCTACACCTTC. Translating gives CASSHSGGYGYTF.

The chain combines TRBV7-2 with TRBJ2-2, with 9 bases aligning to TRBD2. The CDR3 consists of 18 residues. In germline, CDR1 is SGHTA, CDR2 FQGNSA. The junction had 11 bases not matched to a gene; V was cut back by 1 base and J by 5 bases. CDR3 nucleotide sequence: TGTGCCAGCAGCTTAGTTGGGCTAGCGGGGATTGATACCGGGGAGCTGTTTTTT. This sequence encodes CASSLVGLAGIDTGELFF.

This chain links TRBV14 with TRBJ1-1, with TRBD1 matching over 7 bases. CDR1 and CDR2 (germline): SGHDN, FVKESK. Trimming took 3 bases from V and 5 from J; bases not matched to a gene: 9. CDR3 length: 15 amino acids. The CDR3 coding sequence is TGTGCCAGCAGCCACAGGGGGAATCTGGGGACTGAAGCTTTCTTT. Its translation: CASSHRGNLGTEAFF.

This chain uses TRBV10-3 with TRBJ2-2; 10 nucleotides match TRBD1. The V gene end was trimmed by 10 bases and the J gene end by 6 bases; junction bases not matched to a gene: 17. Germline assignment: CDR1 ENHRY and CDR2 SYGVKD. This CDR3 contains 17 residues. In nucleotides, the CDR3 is TGTGCCACCTACCGGGACAGGGGCCTTTGGGGGGCCGGGGAGCTGTTTTTT. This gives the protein CATYRDRGLWGAGELFF.

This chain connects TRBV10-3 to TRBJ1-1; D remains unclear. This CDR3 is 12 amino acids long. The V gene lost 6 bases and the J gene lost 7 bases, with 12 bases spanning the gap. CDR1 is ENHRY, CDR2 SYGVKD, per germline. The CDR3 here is CAIRSGGDEAFF. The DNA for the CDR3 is TGTGCCATCAGGAGCGGCGGGGATGAAGCTTTCTTT.

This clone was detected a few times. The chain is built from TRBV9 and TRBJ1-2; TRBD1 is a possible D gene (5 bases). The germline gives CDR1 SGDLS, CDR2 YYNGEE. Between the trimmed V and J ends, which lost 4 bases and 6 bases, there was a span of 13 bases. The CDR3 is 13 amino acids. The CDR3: CASSPRGADGYTF. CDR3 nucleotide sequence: TGTGCCAGCAGCCCTCGTGGGGCGGATGGCTACACCTTC. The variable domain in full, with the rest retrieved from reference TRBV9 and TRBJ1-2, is DSGVTQTPKHLITATGQRVTLRCSPRSGDLSVYWYQQSLDQGLQFLIQYYNGEERAKGNILERFSAQQFPDLHSELNLSSLELGDSALYFCASSPRGADGYTFGSGTRLTVV.

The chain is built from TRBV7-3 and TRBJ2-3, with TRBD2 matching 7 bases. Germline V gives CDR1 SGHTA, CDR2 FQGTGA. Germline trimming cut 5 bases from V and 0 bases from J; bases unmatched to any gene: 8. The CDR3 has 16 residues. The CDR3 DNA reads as TGTGCCAGCAGCCGGTCACCGGGAGGAAGCACAGATACGCAGTATTTT. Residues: CASSRSPGGSTDTQYF.

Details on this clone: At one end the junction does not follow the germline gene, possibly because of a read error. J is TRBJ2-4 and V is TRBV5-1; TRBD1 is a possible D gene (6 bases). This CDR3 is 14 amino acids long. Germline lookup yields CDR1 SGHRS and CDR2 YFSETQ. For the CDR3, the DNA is TGCGCCAGCAGCCCCGGGACACCTAAAAGCATTCAGTACTTC. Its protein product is CASSPGTPKSIQYF.

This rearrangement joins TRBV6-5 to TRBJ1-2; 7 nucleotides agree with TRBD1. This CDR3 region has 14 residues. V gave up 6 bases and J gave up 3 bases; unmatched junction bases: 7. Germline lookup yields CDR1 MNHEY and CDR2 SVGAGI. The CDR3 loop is CASRSGTADYGYTF. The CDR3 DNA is TGTGCCAGCAGATCCGGGACAGCTGACTATGGCTACACCTTC.